This TCR beta chain is from a study of cytomegalovirus exposure and HLA in healthy donors. Participants comprised healthy donors of bone marrow. With 60 Vbeta and 13 Jbeta primers, the PCR was carried out. Libraries were prepared by immunoSEQ multiplex PCR; TCRdb keeps only in-frame clonotypes and omits some of them. Among about 110,000 clones, approximately 70% were seen once, and the ten largest hold roughly 5.5%. V was trimmed by 6 bases and J by 0 bases, leaving 9 bases between them. This CDR3 is built from 14 residues. Germline CDR1 SEHNR, CDR2 FQNEAQ (reference sequence). In this sample, this clone turned up a few times. Antigen: not known. Study-wide findings and caveats: Many donors shared some public TCRs, even though most TCR sequences were rare. The authors judged a highly shared variant cluster likely a sequencing artifact. In an earlier analysis, productive rearrangement rates for most beta V segments clustered near 87% or 30%.

Source material: PBMCs. The rearrangement joins TRBV7-9 to TRBJ2-1, with D possibly TRBD1 on 5 matching bases. This clonotype originated in a woman between 65 and 79 years old in good health and CMV-seropositive. CDR3 loop: CASRGQSSYNEQFF. The CDR3 coding sequence is TGTGCCAGCAGGGGGCAGAGCTCCTACAATGAGCAGTTCTTC.